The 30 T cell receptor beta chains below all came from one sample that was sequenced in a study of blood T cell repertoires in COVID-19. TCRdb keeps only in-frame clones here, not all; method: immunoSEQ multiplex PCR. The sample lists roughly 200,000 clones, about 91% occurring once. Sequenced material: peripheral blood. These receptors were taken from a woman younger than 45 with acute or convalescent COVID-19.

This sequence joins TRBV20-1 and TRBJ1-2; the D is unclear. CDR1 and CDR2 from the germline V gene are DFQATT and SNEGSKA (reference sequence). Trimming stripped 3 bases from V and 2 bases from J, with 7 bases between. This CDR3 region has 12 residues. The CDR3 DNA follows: TGCAGTGCTAGTATGTCAAACTATGGCTACACCTTC. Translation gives CSASMSNYGYTF.

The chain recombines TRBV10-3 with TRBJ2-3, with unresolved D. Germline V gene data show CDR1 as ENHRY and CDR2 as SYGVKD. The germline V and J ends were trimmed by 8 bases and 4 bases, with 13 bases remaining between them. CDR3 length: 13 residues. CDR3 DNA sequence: TGTGCCATCGCGAGTTCCTCGGCAGATACGCAGTATTTT. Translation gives CAIASSSADTQYF.

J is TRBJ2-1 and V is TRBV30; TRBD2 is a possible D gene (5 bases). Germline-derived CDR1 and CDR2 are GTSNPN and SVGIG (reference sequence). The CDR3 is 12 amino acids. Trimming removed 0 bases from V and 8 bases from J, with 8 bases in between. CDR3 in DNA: TGTGCCTGGAGTGTAACGGAGGATGAGCAGTTCTTC. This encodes CAWSVTEDEQFF. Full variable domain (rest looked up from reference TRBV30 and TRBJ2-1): SQTIHQWPATLVQPVGSPLSLECTVEGTSNPNLYWYRQAAGRGLQLLFYSVGIGQISSEVPQNLSASRPQDRQFILSSKKLLLSDSGFYLCAWSVTEDEQFFGPGTRLTVL.

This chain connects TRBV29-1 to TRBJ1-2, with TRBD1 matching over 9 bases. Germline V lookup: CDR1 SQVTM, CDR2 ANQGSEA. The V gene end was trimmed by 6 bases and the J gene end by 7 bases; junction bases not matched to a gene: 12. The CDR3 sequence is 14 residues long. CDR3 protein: CSVGTGDRAAGYTF. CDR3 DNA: TGCAGCGTCGGCACGGGGGACAGGGCGGCTGGCTACACCTTC.

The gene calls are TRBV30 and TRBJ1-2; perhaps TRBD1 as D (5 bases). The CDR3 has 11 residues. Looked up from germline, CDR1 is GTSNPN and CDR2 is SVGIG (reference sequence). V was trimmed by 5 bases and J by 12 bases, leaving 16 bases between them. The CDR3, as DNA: TGTGCCTGGTCAGGGCTCGTAGGGAACACCTTC. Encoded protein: CAWSGLVGNTF.

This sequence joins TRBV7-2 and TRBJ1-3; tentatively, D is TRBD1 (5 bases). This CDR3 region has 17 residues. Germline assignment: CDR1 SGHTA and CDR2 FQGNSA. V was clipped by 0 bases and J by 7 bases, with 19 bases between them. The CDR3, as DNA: TGTGCCAGCAGCTTAGCGCTACACGCAGGGAACGGCAACACCATATATTTT. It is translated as CASSLALHAGNGNTIYF.

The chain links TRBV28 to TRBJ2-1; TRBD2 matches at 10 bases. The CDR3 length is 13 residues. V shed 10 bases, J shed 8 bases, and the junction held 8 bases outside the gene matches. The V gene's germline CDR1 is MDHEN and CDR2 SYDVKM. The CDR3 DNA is TGTGCCATCAAAGCGGGAGGGCCGTATGAGCAGTTCTTC. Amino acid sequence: CAIKAGGPYEQFF.

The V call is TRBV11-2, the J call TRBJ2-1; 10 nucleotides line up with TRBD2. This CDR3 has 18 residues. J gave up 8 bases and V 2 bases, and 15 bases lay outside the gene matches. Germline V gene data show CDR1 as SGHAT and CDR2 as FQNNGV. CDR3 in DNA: TGTGCCAGCAGCTTAAGGAGGTCTAGCGGGAGCGGTTGGGATGAGCAGTTCTTC. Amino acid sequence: CASSLRRSSGSGWDEQFF. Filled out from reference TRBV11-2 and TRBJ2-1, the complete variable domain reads EAGVAQSPRYKIIEKRQSVAFWCNPISGHATLYWYQQILGQGPKLLIQFQNNGVVDDSQLPKDRFSAERLKGVDSTLKIQPAKLEDSAVYLCASSLRRSSGSGWDEQFFGPGTRLTVL.

The CDR3 here is CASSLGTVHTEAFF. In nucleotides, the CDR3 is TGTGCCAGCAGCTTAGGTACGGTTCACACTGAAGCTTTCTTT. V and J are TRBV11-2 and TRBJ1-1; D ambiguous. The CDR3 is 14 residues long. With 1 base removed from V and 3 bases from J, the gap between germline ends came to 9 bases. Germline CDR1 SGHAT, CDR2 FQNNGV.

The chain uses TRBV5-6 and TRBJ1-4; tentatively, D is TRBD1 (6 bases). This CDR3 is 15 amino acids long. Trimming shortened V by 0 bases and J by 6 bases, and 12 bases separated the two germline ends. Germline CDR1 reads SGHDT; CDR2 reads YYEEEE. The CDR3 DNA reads TGTGCCAGCAGCTTGGAGAGGGCAGGGGATGAAAAACTGTTTTTT. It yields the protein CASSLERAGDEKLFF.

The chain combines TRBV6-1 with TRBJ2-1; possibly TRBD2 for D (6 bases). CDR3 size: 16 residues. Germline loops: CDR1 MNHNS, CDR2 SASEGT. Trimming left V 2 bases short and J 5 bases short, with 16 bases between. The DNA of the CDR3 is TGTGCCAGCAGTGAACTTTGGGCGGGACTCAACAATGAGCAGTTCTTC. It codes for CASSELWAGLNNEQFF.

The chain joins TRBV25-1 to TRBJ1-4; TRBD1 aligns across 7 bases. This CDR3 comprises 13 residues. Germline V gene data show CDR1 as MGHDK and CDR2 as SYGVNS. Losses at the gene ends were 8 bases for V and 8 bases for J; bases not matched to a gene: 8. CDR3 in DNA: TGTGCCAGCTCTGTCCCGGGACAGGAAAAACTGTTTTTT. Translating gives CASSVPGQEKLFF.

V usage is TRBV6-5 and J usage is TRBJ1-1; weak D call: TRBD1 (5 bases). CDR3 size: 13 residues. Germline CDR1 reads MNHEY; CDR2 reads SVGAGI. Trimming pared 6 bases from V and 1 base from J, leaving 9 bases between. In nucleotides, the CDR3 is TGTGCCAGCAGCCCCGGACAGAACACTGAAGCTTTCTTT. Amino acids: CASSPGQNTEAFF.

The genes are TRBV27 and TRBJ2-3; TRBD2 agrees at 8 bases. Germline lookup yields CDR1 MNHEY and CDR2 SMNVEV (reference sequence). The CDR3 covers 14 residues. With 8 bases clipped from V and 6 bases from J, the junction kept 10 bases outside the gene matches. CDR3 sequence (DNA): TGTGCCAGCGGGACTAGGCCCTCATCGGATACGCAGTATTTT. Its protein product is CASGTRPSSDTQYF.

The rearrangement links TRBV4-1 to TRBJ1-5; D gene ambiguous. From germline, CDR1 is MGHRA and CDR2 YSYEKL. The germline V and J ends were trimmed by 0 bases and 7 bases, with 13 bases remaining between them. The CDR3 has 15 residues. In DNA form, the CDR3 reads TGCGCCAGCAGCCAAGATGAGGGTCGTATCCAGCCCCAGCATTTT. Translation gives CASSQDEGRIQPQHF.

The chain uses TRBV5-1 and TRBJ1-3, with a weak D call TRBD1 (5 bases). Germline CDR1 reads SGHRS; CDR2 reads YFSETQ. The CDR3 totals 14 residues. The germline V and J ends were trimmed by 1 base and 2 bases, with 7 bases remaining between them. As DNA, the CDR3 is TGCGCCAGCAGCTTGTGGGGCACTGGAAACACCATATATTTT. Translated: CASSLWGTGNTIYF.

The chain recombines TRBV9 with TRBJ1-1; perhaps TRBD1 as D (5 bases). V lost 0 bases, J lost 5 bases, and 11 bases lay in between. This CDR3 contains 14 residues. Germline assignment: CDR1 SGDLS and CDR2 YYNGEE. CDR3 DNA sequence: TGTGCCAGCAGCGTAGGGGGCATCGTGACTGAAGCTTTCTTT. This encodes CASSVGGIVTEAFF.

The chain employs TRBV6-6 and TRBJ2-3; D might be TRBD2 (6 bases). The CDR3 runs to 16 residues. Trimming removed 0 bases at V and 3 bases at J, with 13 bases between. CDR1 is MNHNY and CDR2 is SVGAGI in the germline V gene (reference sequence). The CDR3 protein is CASSYSKGTRTDTQYF. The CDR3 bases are TGTGCCAGCAGTTACTCGAAAGGGACTCGTACAGATACGCAGTATTTT.

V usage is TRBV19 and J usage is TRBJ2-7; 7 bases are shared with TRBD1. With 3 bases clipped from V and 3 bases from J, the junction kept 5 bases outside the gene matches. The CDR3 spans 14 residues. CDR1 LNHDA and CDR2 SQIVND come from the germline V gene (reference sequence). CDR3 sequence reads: CASSMGAGGYEQYF. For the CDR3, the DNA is TGTGCCAGTAGTATGGGGGCAGGGGGCTACGAGCAGTACTTC.

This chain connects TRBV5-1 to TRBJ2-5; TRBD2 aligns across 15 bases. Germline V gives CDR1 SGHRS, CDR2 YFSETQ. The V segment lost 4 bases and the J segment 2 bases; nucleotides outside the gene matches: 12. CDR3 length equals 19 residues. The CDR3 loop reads CASSRGLAGGSPSQETQYF. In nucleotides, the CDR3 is TGCGCCAGCAGCAGGGGACTAGCGGGAGGCTCTCCATCTCAAGAGACCCAGTACTTC.

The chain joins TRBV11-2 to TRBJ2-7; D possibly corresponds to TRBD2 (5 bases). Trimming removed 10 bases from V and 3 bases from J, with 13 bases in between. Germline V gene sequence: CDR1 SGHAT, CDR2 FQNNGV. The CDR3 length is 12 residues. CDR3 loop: CAIRSVGYEQYF. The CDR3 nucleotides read TGTGCCATCCGTAGCGTTGGCTACGAGCAGTACTTC.

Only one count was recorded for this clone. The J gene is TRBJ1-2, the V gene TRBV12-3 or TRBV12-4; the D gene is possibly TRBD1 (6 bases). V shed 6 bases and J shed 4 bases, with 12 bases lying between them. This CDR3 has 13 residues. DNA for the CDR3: TGTGCCAGCAGCCTAACAGGGCGCTATGGCTACACCTTC. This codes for CASSLTGRYGYTF.

CDR3 sequence: CASSFIGGGQETQYF. The DNA of the CDR3 is TGTGCCAGCAGCTTTATCGGGGGGGGCCAAGAGACCCAGTACTTC. The chain carries TRBV28 and TRBJ2-5; the match to TRBD2 covers 8 bases. Losses at the gene ends were 6 bases for V and 1 base for J; bases not matched to a gene: 7. CDR1 and CDR2 (germline): MDHEN, SYDVKM. This CDR3 region has 15 residues.

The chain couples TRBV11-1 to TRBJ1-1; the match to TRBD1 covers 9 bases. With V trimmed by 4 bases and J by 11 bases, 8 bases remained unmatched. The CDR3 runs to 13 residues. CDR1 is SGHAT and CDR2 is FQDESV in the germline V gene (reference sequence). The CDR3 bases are TGTGCCAGCAGCTCACCCGGGACAGGGCTGGCTTTCTTT. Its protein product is CASSSPGTGLAFF.

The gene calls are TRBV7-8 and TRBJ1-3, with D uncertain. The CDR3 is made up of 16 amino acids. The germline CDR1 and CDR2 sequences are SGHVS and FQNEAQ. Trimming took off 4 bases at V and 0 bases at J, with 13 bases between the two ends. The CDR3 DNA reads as TGTGCCAGCAGCTCCAAGGAGTTACACTCTGGAAACACCATATATTTT. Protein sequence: CASSSKELHSGNTIYF.

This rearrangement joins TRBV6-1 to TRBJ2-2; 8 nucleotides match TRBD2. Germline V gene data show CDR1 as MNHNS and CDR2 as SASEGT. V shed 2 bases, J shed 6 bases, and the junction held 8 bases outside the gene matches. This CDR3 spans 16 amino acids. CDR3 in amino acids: CASSEPGLGEPGELFF. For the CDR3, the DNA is TGTGCCAGCAGTGAACCGGGACTAGGTGAACCCGGGGAGCTGTTTTTT.

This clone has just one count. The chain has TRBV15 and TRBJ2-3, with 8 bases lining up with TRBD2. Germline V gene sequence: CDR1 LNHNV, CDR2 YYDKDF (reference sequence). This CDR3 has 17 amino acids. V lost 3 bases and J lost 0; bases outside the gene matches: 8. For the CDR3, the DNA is TGTGCCACCAGCAGCCAGGGACTAGAGATTAGCACAGATACGCAGTATTTT. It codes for CATSSQGLEISTDTQYF.

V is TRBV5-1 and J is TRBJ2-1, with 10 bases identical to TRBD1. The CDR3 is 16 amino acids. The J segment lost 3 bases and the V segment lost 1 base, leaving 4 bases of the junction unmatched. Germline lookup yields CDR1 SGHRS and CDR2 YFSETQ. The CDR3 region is CASSLIGTGDYNEQFF. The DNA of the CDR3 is TGCGCCAGCAGCTTGATTGGGACAGGGGACTACAATGAGCAGTTCTTC. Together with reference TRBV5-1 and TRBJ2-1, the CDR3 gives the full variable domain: KAGVTQTPRYLIKTRGQQVTLSCSPISGHRSVSWYQQTPGQGLQFLFEYFSETQRNKGNFPGRFSGRQFSNSRSEMNVSTLELGDSALYLCASSLIGTGDYNEQFFGPGTRLTVL.

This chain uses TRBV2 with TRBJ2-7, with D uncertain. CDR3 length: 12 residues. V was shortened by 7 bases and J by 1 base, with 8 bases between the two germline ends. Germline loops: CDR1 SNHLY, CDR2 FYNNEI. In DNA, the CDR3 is TGTGCCAGCACTGCCCTATCCTACGAGCAGTACTTC. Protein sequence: CASTALSYEQYF.

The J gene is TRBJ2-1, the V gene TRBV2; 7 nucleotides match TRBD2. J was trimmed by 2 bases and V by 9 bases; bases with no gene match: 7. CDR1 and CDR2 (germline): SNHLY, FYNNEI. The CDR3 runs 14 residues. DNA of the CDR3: TGTGCCAGGGGTGGGAGGGGCGCCTACAATGAGCAGTTCTTC. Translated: CARGGRGAYNEQFF. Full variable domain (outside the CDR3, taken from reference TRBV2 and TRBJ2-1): EPEVTQTPSHQVTQMGQEVILRCVPISNHLYFYWYRQILGQKVEFLVSFYNNEISEKSEIFDDQFSVERPDGSNFTLKIRSTKLEDSAMYFCARGGRGAYNEQFFGPGTRLTVL.